Shown below are 29 T cell receptor beta chains from a single sample sequenced in a study of cytomegalovirus exposure and HLA in healthy donors. The PCR was carried out with 60 Vbeta primers and 13 Jbeta primers. Repertoires were generated with immunoSEQ multiplex PCR, while TCRdb's copy carries only in-frame clones and drops some. Of roughly 240,000 clones in the sample, over 80% are singletons; the top ten hold 4.5% to 6%. Specimen: PBMCs. The receptors come from a middle-aged woman in good health and CMV-seropositive.

The sample holds one count of this clone. The gene calls are TRBV11-3 and TRBJ2-6; D gene unclear. Trimming took 2 bases from V and 2 from J, leaving 16 bases between them. This CDR3 is built from 18 residues. Looked up from germline, CDR1 is SGHNT and CDR2 is YENEEA. The chain's CDR3 is CASSLFPLLRPGANVLTF. The CDR3 DNA sequence: TGTGCCAGCAGCTTATTCCCCCTACTGCGGCCTGGGGCCAACGTCCTGACTTTC.

Comments on this clone: This CDR3 is also generated by other DNA sequences in the sample. This chain connects TRBV25-1 to TRBJ1-4; maybe TRBD1 (6 bases). The CDR3 runs to 13 residues. The germline V gene encodes CDR1 MGHDK and CDR2 SYGVNS. Trimming left V 6 bases short and J 3 bases short, with 8 bases between. CDR3: CASRQGANEKLFF. CDR3 nucleotides: TGTGCCAGCAGACAGGGAGCTAATGAAAAACTGTTTTTT. Based on the CDR3 plus reference TRBV25-1 and TRBJ1-4, the full variable domain is EADIYQTPRYLVIGTGKKITLECSQTMGHDKMYWYQQDPGMELHLIHYSYGVNSTEKGDLSSESTVSRIRTEHFPLTLESARPSHTSQYLCASRQGANEKLFFGSGTQLSVL.

This sequence joins TRBV30 and TRBJ1-5; 8 nucleotides line up with TRBD1. Trimming at V came to 2 bases and at J to 6 bases, leaving 3 bases not matched to a gene. The V gene's germline CDR1 is GTSNPN and CDR2 SVGIG (reference sequence). The CDR3 is made up of 13 amino acids. CDR3 bases: TGTGCCTGGAGTCGACAGGGGATTCAGCCCCAGCATTTT. This translates into CAWSRQGIQPQHF.

The chain has TRBV5-1 and TRBJ1-1; D gene uncertain. Germline CDR1 SGHRS, CDR2 YFSETQ. V gave up 4 bases and J gave up 0 bases, with 16 bases separating them. The CDR3 extends over 16 amino acids. The CDR3 DNA reads as TGCGCCAGCAGCCTTTCCGAGTCCCCCATGAACACTGAAGCTTTCTTT. Protein product: CASSLSESPMNTEAFF.

The chain couples TRBV11-2 to TRBJ2-7, with TRBD1 matching over 9 bases. In germline, CDR1 is SGHAT, CDR2 FQNNGV. The CDR3 is 14 residues long. J lost 7 bases, V lost 4 bases, and 8 bases had no gene match. The CDR3, as DNA: TGTGCCAGCAGCTACGGGACAGGGCCTCAAGAGCAGTACTTC. Its translation is CASSYGTGPQEQYF.

This chain joins TRBV5-6 and TRBJ2-7, with 10 bases lining up with TRBD1. The germline gives CDR1 SGHDT, CDR2 YYEEEE. The ends lost 0 bases at V and 13 bases at J; junction bases unmatched: 4. The CDR3 spans 12 residues. CDR3 coding DNA: TGTGCCAGCAGCTTGGGACAGGGGGCCGTCTACTTC. It is translated as CASSLGQGAVYF. Based on the CDR3 plus reference TRBV5-6 and TRBJ2-7, the full variable domain is DAGVTQSPTHLIKTRGQQVTLRCSPKSGHDTVSWYQQALGQGPQFIFQYYEEEERQRGNFPDRFSGHQFPNYSSELNVNALLLGDSALYLCASSLGQGAVYFGPGTRLTVT.

This clone turned up a few times. The chain joins TRBV19 to TRBJ2-5; D is possibly TRBD2 (6 bases). The V end lost 6 bases, the J end lost 2 bases, and 7 bases lay between the germline ends. The CDR3 consists of 12 residues. Germline V lookup: CDR1 LNHDA, CDR2 SQIVND (reference sequence). The CDR3 here is CASSRGQETQYF. The CDR3 nucleotides are TGTGCCAGTAGCCGGGGGCAAGAGACCCAGTACTTC.

The chain employs TRBV19 and TRBJ2-2; no reliable D call. Germline CDR1 reads LNHDA; CDR2 reads SQIVND (reference sequence). Between the trimmed V and J ends, which lost 3 bases and 7 bases, there was a span of 18 bases. CDR3 length equals 16 residues. The DNA for the CDR3 is TGTGCCAGTAGTATCTACGTTGTCCTCTCGCGCGGGGAGCTGTTTTTT. This codes for CASSIYVVLSRGELFF. Using reference TRBV19 and TRBJ2-2 for the parts outside the CDR3, the full variable domain is DGGITQSPKYLFRKEGQNVTLSCEQNLNHDAMYWYRQDPGQGLRLIYYSQIVNDFQKGDIAEGYSVSREKKESFPLTVTSAQKNPTAFYLCASSIYVVLSRGELFFGEGSRLTVL.

The genes are TRBV30 and TRBJ1-1; 7 nucleotides line up with TRBD1. The CDR3 length is 12 residues. Germline loops: CDR1 GTSNPN, CDR2 SVGIG (reference sequence). Trimming removed 4 bases from V and 6 bases from J; junction bases left unmatched: 5. The chain's CDR3 is CAWTRGLAEAFF. In DNA, the CDR3 is TGTGCCTGGACCAGGGGGTTAGCTGAAGCTTTCTTT.

This chain joins TRBV5-1 and TRBJ1-1; 8 bases match TRBD1. The CDR3 runs to 15 residues. Per the germline V gene, CDR1 is SGHRS and CDR2 is YFSETQ. With 3 bases clipped from V and 4 bases from J, the junction kept 8 bases outside the gene matches. The DNA for the CDR3 is TGCGCCAGCAGCTCACGACAGGGGCGGGGCACTGAAGCTTTCTTT. This codes for CASSSRQGRGTEAFF.

V and J are TRBV30 and TRBJ1-3, with a weak D call TRBD1 (6 bases). With 2 bases removed from V and 2 bases from J, the gap between germline ends came to 10 bases. The CDR3 runs 14 residues. Per germline, CDR1 GTSNPN and CDR2 SVGIG (reference sequence). The CDR3 loop reads CAWSQQGAGNTIYF. CDR3 coding DNA: TGTGCCTGGAGTCAACAGGGCGCTGGAAACACCATATATTTT.

The rearrangement links TRBV7-2 to TRBJ1-2; TRBD1 matches 7 bases. CDR3 length: 15 amino acids. Trimming removed 6 bases from V and 3 bases from J; junction bases left unmatched: 10. Germline V gives CDR1 SGHTA, CDR2 FQGNSA. This CDR3 is CASSFTGAGDYGYTF. CDR3 nucleotide sequence: TGTGCCAGCAGTTTTACAGGGGCTGGAGACTATGGCTACACCTTC.

The chain has TRBV5-4 and TRBJ1-3; no clear D. The CDR3 length is 14 residues. The germline CDR1 and CDR2 sequences are SGHNT and YYREEE (reference sequence). Between the trimmed V and J ends, which lost 0 bases and 0 bases, there was a span of 4 bases. As DNA, the CDR3 is TGTGCCAGCAGCTTGGACAACTCTGGAAACACCATATATTTT. As protein: CASSLDNSGNTIYF.

In regard to this clone: Its ends do not fully match the called genes, so a read error is possible. The V gene is TRBV7-9, the J gene TRBJ2-4; no firm D call. The CDR3 is 11 residues long. Looked up from germline, CDR1 is SEHNR and CDR2 is FQNEAQ (reference sequence). The CDR3 spells CSSSKMAIQYF. For the CDR3, the DNA is TGTTCCAGCAGCAAAATGGCCATTCAGTACTTC.

This chain links TRBV7-2 with TRBJ1-1; D call uncertain. Germline V gene lookup returns CDR1 SGHTA and CDR2 FQGNSA. The CDR3 loop spans 13 amino acids. V lost 4 bases to trimming and J lost 5 bases, with 11 bases between them. CDR3 sequence reads: CASSSVPGTEAFF. CDR3 coding DNA: TGTGCCAGCAGCTCCGTACCGGGGACTGAAGCTTTCTTT.

This clone was seen a few times. The junction departs from the called germline gene at one end, perhaps through a read error. The genes are TRBV25-1 and TRBJ2-1, with 9 bases identical to TRBD2. This CDR3 comprises 15 residues. CDR1 is MGHDK and CDR2 is SYGVNS in the germline V gene. The CDR3 sequence is CASSEGASGARILIF. CDR3 bases: TGTGCCAGCAGTGAGGGGGCTAGCGGGGCCAGGATTTTGATCTTC. Supplemented by reference TRBV25-1 and TRBJ2-1, the full variable domain reads EADIYQTPRYLVIGTGKKITLECSQTMGHDKMYWYQQDPGMELHLIHYSYGVNSTEKGDLSSESTVSRIRTEHFPLTLESARPSHTSQYLCASSEGASGARILIFGPGTRLTVL.

The V gene is TRBV5-5, the J gene TRBJ1-5, with 7 bases identical to TRBD1. The V segment lost 3 bases and the J segment 0 bases; nucleotides outside the gene matches: 3. Germline V lookup: CDR1 SGHKS, CDR2 YYEKEE (reference sequence). The CDR3 extends over 15 amino acids. The CDR3 spells CASSWGQNSNQPQHF. The CDR3 coding sequence is TGTGCCAGCAGCTGGGGACAGAATAGCAATCAGCCCCAGCATTTT.

The chain uses TRBV6-6 and TRBJ1-6; D is uncertain. This CDR3 has 11 amino acids. With 6 bases removed from V and 15 bases from J, the gap between germline ends came to 12 bases. Germline V gives CDR1 MNHNY, CDR2 SVGAGI (reference sequence). Here the CDR3 reads CASSSEVGLHF. The CDR3 bases are TGTGCCAGCAGCAGCGAAGTGGGCCTCCACTTT.

The chain has TRBV6-1 and TRBJ2-3; 9 bases agree with TRBD2. The CDR3 has 15 amino acids. After removal of 7 bases from V and 5 bases from J, the junction contained 10 bases not matched to a gene. Germline CDR1 is MNHNS and CDR2 is SASEGT. The DNA for the CDR3 is TGTGCCAGCACCAAAAGGGCGGGAGGGCAAGATACGCAGTATTTT. Its translation is CASTKRAGGQDTQYF.

The CDR3 spells CASSWGGSLLPQYF. As DNA, the CDR3 is TGTGCCAGCAGCTGGGGGGGTAGCCTCCTGCCGCAGTATTTT. The chain combines TRBV7-9 with TRBJ2-3, with 7 bases aligning to TRBD2. The CDR3 consists of 14 residues. The trim removed 4 bases at V and 10 bases at J, leaving 11 bases unmatched. Germline V gene lookup returns CDR1 SEHNR and CDR2 FQNEAQ (reference sequence).

The rearrangement uses TRBV9 and TRBJ1-1; possibly TRBD1 for D (5 bases). The CDR3 spans 14 residues. CDR1 SGDLS and CDR2 YYNGEE come from the germline V gene. The V end lost 0 bases, the J end lost 5 bases, and 11 bases lay between the germline ends. CDR3 in DNA: TGTGCCAGCAGCGTAGGGGGCGTGGGTACTGAAGCTTTCTTT. It translates to CASSVGGVGTEAFF.

The chain joins TRBV2 to TRBJ1-1; D possibly corresponds to TRBD1 (6 bases). The length of the CDR3 is 15 residues. Germline V CDR1 and CDR2: SNHLY, FYNNEI. The germline V and J ends were trimmed by 6 bases and 0 bases, with 14 bases remaining between them. The CDR3: CASRQTGLLNTEAFF. CDR3 in DNA: TGTGCCAGCAGGCAAACAGGGTTATTGAACACTGAAGCTTTCTTT.

V is TRBV4-2 and J is TRBJ2-2; TRBD2 is a possible D gene (6 bases). The CDR3 is 14 residues long. V was pared by 4 bases and J by 6 bases, with 12 bases between. Germline V gene lookup returns CDR1 LGHNA and CDR2 YNFKEQ. The CDR3 nucleotides read TGTGCCAGCAGCCGACTAGTTGACTCCGGGGAGCTGTTTTTT. It translates to CASSRLVDSGELFF.

The rearrangement uses TRBV7-3 and TRBJ2-5, with 7 bases aligning to TRBD2. The CDR3 length is 16 residues. CDR1 SGHTA and CDR2 FQGTGA come from the germline V gene. The V and J ends lost 2 bases and 0 bases, in that order; junction bases with no gene match: 6. The DNA for the CDR3 is TGTGCCAGCAGCTTAGGTAAGCGGGATGACCAAGAGACCCAGTACTTC. Encoded protein: CASSLGKRDDQETQYF.

The rearrangement links TRBV30 to TRBJ2-5, with 7 bases fitting TRBD2. Germline CDR1 reads GTSNPN; CDR2 reads SVGIG (reference sequence). V lost 4 bases to trimming and J lost 4 bases; unmatched junction nucleotides: 3. The CDR3 covers 12 residues. CDR3 nucleotides: TGTGCCTGGACGACGGGAGGAGAGACCCAGTACTTC. Its protein product is CAWTTGGETQYF.

The J gene is TRBJ2-7, the V gene TRBV19; 9 bases fit TRBD1. V lost 9 bases, J lost 5 bases, and 8 bases stayed unmatched. Germline assignment: CDR1 LNHDA and CDR2 SQIVND (reference sequence). The CDR3 spans 13 residues. CDR3: CASRGTGRDEQYF. Written as DNA, the CDR3 is TGTGCCAGCCGCGGGACAGGGAGGGACGAGCAGTACTTC.

This rearrangement joins TRBV7-2 to TRBJ2-7; maybe TRBD1 (5 bases). This CDR3 comprises 16 residues. Germline V CDR1 and CDR2: SGHTA, FQGNSA. V gave up 5 bases and J gave up 7 bases, with 24 bases separating them. The CDR3 protein is CASSPGQAGLLGEQYF. The CDR3 DNA is TGTGCCAGCAGCCCAGGTCAGGCAGGGCTTTTGGGTGAGCAGTACTTC.

The chain joins TRBV7-9 to TRBJ2-1; 11 bases agree with TRBD2. Germline CDR1 and CDR2: SEHNR and FQNEAQ (reference sequence). This CDR3 is built from 17 residues. V shed 3 bases and J 0 bases; nucleotides not matched to a gene: 4. This CDR3 is CASSFPSGRTSYNEQFF. The CDR3 bases are TGTGCCAGCAGCTTTCCTAGCGGGAGGACCTCCTACAATGAGCAGTTCTTC.

The chain joins TRBV30 to TRBJ2-1; 8 bases fit TRBD2. Germline lookup yields CDR1 GTSNPN and CDR2 SVGIG (reference sequence). Losses at the gene ends were 0 bases for V and 4 bases for J; bases not matched to a gene: 5. The CDR3 loop spans 15 amino acids. CDR3 loop: CAWSVLGGGYNEQFF. The DNA of the CDR3 is TGTGCCTGGAGTGTACTAGGCGGGGGGTACAATGAGCAGTTCTTC.